Listed here is a single T cell receptor beta chain. Libraries were prepared by immunoSEQ multiplex PCR; TCRdb keeps only in-frame clonotypes and omits some of them. This table has 85,000 to 95,000 clones, around 80% appearing once. This CDR3 contains 14 residues. Germline-derived CDR1 and CDR2 are MNHEY and SVGAGI. With 5 bases removed from V and 7 bases from J, the gap between germline ends came to 17 bases. This sample is drawn from a study of control samples from healthy donors and cancer patients. The V gene is TRBV6-5, the J gene TRBJ2-5; possibly TRBD2 for D (6 bases). What was sequenced was blood. The TCR originated in a woman aged 55 to 70 in good health. The CDR3 protein is CASSTPLGTGTQYF. Here the CDR3 DNA reads TGTGCCAGCAGTACCCCCTTAGGGACTGGGACCCAGTACTTC.